This entry lists 2 T cell receptor beta chains sequenced from one sample in a study of T cells in pancreatic ductal adenocarcinoma. The selected patients with pancreatic ductal adenocarcinoma had surgery but no neoadjuvant therapy. The repertoire was sequenced with immunoSEQ multiplex PCR; TCRdb's copy has only in-frame clones and lacks some. The data show around 9,000 clones, over 60% seen once. Sequencing was carried out using pancreatic tumor tissue. The receptors come from a human donor with pancreatic ductal adenocarcinoma.

The chain combines TRBV6-1 with TRBJ2-7, with D possibly TRBD2 on 6 matching bases. Deletions cut 5 bases from V and 3 bases from J, with 14 bases between. The CDR3 is 14 residues long. CDR1 is MNHNS and CDR2 is SASEGT in the germline V gene. CDR3 in amino acids: CASSQRRAGYEQYF. CDR3 sequence (DNA): TGTGCCAGCAGTCAGCGGAGGGCGGGCTACGAGCAGTACTTC.

The chain couples TRBV28 to TRBJ2-5; 7 bases fit TRBD2. This CDR3 is 13 amino acids long. Germline assignment: CDR1 MDHEN and CDR2 SYDVKM. Unmatched junction bases numbered 3, after V lost 6 bases and J lost 2 bases. The DNA for the CDR3 is TGTGCCAGCAGGGGAGGGAGGCAAGAGACCCAGTACTTC. Its translation: CASRGGRQETQYF.